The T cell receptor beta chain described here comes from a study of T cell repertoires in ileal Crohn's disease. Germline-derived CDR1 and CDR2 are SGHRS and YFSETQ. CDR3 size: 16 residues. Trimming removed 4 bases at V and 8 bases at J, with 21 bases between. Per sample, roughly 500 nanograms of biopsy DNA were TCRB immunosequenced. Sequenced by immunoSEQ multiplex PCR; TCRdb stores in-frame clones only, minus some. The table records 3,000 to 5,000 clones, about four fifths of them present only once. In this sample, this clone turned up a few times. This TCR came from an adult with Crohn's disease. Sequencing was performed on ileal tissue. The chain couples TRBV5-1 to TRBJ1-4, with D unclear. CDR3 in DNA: TGCGCCAGCAGCGCCCTTGACGGGAAGAGTAACGAAAAACTGTTTTTT. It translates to CASSALDGKSNEKLFF. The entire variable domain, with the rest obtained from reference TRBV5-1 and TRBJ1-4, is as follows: KAGVTQTPRYLIKTRGQQVTLSCSPISGHRSVSWYQQTPGQGLQFLFEYFSETQRNKGNFPGRFSGRQFSNSRSEMNVSTLELGDSALYLCASSALDGKSNEKLFFGSGTQLSVL.